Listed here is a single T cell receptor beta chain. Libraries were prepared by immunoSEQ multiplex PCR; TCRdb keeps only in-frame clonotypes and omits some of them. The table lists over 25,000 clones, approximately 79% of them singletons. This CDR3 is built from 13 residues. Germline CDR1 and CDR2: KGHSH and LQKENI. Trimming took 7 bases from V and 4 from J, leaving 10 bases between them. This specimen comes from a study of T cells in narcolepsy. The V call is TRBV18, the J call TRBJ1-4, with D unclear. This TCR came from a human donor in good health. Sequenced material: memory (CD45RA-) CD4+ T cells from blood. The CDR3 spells CASYKEINEKLFF. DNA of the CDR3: TGTGCCAGCTACAAAGAGATTAATGAAAAACTGTTTTTT. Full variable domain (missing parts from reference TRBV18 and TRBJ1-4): NAGVMQNPRHLVRRRGQEARLRCSPMKGHSHVYWYRQLPEEGLKFMVYLQKENIIDESGMPKERFSAEFPKEGPSILRIQQVVRGDSAAYFCASYKEINEKLFFGSGTQLSVL.